This T cell receptor (beta chain) was sequenced in a study of T cells in Graves' hyperthyroidism and ophthalmopathy. What was amplified from RNA transcripts were TCR beta CDR3 regions. The HTBI primer set drove a first-round RT-PCR of the TCR CDR3. TCRdb re-analysed the multiplex PCR reads in MiXCR, keeping a single row per CDR3 protein. The sample consists of some 600,000 distinct CDR3 sequences, approximately 15% of them appearing once. The length of the CDR3 is 14 residues. Between the trimmed V and J ends, which lost 3 bases and 4 bases, there was a span of 12 bases. The germline V gene encodes CDR1 DFQATT and CDR2 SNEGSKA (reference sequence).

The J gene is TRBJ1-4, the V gene TRBV20-1; tentatively, D is TRBD1 (5 bases). The TCR sequence derives from a woman in her 30s with Graves' hyperthyroidism that later progressed to Graves' ophthalmopathy. Sequencing was performed on blood. The CDR3 DNA follows: TGCAGTGCTAGGGGGGGAGTAGTTAATGAAAAACTGTTTTTT. Translation gives CSARGGVVNEKLFF.